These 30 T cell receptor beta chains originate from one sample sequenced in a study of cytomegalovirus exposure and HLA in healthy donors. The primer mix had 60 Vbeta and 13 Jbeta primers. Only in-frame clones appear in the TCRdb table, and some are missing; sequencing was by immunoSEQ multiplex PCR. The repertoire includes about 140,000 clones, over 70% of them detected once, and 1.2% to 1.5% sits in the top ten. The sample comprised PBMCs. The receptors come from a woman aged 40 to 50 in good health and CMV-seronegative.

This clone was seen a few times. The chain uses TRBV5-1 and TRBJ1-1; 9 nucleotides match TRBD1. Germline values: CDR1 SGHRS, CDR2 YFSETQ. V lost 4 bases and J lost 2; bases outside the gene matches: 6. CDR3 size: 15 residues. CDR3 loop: CASSGRGQGNTEAFF. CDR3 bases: TGCGCCAGCAGCGGCCGGGGACAGGGAAACACTGAAGCTTTCTTT.

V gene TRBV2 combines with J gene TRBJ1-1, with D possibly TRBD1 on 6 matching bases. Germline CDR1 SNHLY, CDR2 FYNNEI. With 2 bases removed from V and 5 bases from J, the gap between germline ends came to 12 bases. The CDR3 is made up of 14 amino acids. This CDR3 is CASSERQAVTEAFF. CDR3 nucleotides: TGTGCCAGCAGTGAACGACAGGCTGTTACTGAAGCTTTCTTT.

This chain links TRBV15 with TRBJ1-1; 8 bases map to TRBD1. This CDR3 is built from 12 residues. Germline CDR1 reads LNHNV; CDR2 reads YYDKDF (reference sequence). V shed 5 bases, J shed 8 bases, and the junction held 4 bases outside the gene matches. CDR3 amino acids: CATSVDRGEAFF. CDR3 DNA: TGTGCCACCAGCGTAGACAGGGGAGAAGCTTTCTTT.

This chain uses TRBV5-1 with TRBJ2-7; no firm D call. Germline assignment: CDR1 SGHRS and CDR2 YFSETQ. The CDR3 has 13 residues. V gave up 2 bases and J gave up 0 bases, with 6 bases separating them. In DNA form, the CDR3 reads TGCGCCAGCAGCTTAACAACCTCCTACGAGCAGTACTTC. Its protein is CASSLTTSYEQYF.

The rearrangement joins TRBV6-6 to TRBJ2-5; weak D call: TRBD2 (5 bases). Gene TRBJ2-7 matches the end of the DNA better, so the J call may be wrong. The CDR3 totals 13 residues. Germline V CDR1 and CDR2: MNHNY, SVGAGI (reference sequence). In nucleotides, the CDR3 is TGTGCCAGCAGTTTAGAGCGGCTCTACGAGCAGTACTTC. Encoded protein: CASSLERLYEQYF.

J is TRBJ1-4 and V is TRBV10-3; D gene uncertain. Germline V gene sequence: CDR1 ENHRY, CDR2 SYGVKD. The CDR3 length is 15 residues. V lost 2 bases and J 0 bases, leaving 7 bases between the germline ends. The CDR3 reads CAISETVATNEKLFF. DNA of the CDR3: TGTGCCATCAGTGAGACAGTTGCAACTAATGAAAAACTGTTTTTT.

CDR3 nucleotides: TGTGCCAGCAGTGAAGGGAACAGGGGGCGAGGCTATGGCTACACCTTC. Translated: CASSEGNRGRGYGYTF. This chain joins TRBV6-1 and TRBJ1-2; 9 positions match TRBD1. CDR1 is MNHNS, CDR2 SASEGT, per germline. V trimming: 1 base; J trimming: 4 bases; junction bases outside the gene matches: 7. The CDR3 covers 16 residues.

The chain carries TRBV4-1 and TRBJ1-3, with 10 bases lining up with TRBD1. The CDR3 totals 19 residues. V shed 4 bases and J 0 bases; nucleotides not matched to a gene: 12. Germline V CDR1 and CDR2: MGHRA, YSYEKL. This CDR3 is CASSPLTGGDRSSGNTIYF. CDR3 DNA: TGCGCCAGCAGCCCCCTGACAGGGGGCGACCGGAGCTCTGGAAACACCATATATTTT.

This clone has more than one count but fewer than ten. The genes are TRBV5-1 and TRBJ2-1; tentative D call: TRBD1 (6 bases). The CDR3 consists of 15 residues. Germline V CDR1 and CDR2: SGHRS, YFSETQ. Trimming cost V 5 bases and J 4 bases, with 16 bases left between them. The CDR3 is CASRSGQGPYNEQFF. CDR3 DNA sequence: TGCGCCAGCAGGTCGGGACAAGGCCCTTACAATGAGCAGTTCTTC. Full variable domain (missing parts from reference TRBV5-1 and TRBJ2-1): KAGVTQTPRYLIKTRGQQVTLSCSPISGHRSVSWYQQTPGQGLQFLFEYFSETQRNKGNFPGRFSGRQFSNSRSEMNVSTLELGDSALYLCASRSGQGPYNEQFFGPGTRLTVL.

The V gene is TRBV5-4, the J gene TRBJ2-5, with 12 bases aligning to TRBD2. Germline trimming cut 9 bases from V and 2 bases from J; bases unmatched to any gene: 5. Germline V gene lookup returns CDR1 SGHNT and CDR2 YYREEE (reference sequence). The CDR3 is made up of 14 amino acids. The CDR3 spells CAIGLAGQQETQYF. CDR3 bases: TGTGCCATAGGACTAGCGGGGCAACAAGAGACCCAGTACTTC.

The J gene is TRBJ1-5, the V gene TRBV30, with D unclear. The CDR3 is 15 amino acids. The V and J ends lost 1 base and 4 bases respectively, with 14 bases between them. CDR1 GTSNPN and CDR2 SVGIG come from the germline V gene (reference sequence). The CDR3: CAWSGPRRENQPQHF. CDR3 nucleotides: TGTGCCTGGAGTGGCCCCCGAAGGGAGAATCAGCCCCAGCATTTT. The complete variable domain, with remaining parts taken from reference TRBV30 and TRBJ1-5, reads SQTIHQWPATLVQPVGSPLSLECTVEGTSNPNLYWYRQAAGRGLQLLFYSVGIGQISSEVPQNLSASRPQDRQFILSSKKLLLSDSGFYLCAWSGPRRENQPQHFGDGTRLSIL.

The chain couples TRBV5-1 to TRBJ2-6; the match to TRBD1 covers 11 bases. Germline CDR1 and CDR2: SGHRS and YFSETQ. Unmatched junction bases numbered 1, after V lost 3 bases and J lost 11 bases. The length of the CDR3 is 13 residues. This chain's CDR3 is CASSWDRGDVLTF. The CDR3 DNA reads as TGCGCCAGCAGCTGGGACAGGGGGGACGTCCTGACTTTC. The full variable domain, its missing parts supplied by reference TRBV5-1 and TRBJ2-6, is KAGVTQTPRYLIKTRGQQVTLSCSPISGHRSVSWYQQTPGQGLQFLFEYFSETQRNKGNFPGRFSGRQFSNSRSEMNVSTLELGDSALYLCASSWDRGDVLTFGAGSRLTVL.

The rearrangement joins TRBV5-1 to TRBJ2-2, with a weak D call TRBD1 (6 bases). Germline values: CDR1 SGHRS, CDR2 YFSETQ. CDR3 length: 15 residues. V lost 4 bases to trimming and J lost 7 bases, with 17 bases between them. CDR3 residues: CASSKDSGVVGELFF. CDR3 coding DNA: TGCGCCAGCAGCAAAGATTCAGGGGTAGTCGGGGAGCTGTTTTTT.

This chain's CDR3 is CASSPRTQETQYF. The DNA of the CDR3 is TGTGCCAGCAGTCCAAGAACTCAAGAGACCCAGTACTTC. The genes are TRBV27 and TRBJ2-5; D remains unclear. The CDR3 extends over 13 amino acids. Germline V gene lookup returns CDR1 MNHEY and CDR2 SMNVEV (reference sequence). Trimming left V 5 bases short and J 2 bases short, with 9 bases between.

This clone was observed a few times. CDR3 DNA sequence: TGTGCCAGAAGCGGGGGACATCCGAACACTGAAGCTTTCTTT. Translating gives CARSGGHPNTEAFF. The rearrangement links TRBV5-3 to TRBJ1-1; D may be TRBD1 (6 bases). TRBV5-3 has ORF status, its function being uncertain. Trimming stripped 4 bases from V and 1 base from J, with 11 bases between. The CDR3 covers 14 residues.

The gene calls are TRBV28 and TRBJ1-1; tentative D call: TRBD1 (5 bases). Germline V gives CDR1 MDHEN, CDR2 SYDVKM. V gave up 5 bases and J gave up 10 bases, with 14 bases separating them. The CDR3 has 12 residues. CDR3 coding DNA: TGTGCCAGCAGTGCGGGGGAGGTGGGAGCTTTCTTT. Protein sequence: CASSAGEVGAFF. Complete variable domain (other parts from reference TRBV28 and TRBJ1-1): DVKVTQSSRYLVKRTGEKVFLECVQDMDHENMFWYRQDPGLGLRLIYFSYDVKMKEKGDIPEGYSVSREKKERFSLILESASTNQTSMYLCASSAGEVGAFFGQGTRLTVV.

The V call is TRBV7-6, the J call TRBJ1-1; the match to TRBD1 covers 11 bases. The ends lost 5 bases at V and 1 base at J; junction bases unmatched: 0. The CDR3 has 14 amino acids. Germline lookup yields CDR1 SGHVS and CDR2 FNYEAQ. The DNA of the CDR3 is TGTGCCAGCAGCGGGACAGGGGGGAACACTGAAGCTTTCTTT. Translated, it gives CASSGTGGNTEAFF.

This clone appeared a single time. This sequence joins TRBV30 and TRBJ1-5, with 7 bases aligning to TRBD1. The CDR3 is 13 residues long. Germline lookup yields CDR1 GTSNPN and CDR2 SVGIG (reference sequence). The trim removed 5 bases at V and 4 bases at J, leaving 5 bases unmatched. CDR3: CAWGGQTNQPQHF. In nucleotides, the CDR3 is TGTGCCTGGGGGGGACAGACGAATCAGCCCCAGCATTTT.

CDR3 protein: CASSRSIANYGYTF. As DNA, the CDR3 is TGTGCCAGCAGTCGCTCGATAGCTAACTATGGCTACACCTTC. The chain combines TRBV6-5 with TRBJ1-2; no firm D call. Germline V gene data show CDR1 as MNHEY and CDR2 as SVGAGI. This CDR3 is 14 amino acids long. Trimming stripped 5 bases from V and 0 bases from J, with 10 bases between.

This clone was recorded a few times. The DNA of the CDR3 is TGTGCCAGCAGTTTGCGGACGGGGGGAAATCAATATTCACCCCTCCACTTT. As protein: CASSLRTGGNQYSPLHF. The chain has TRBV5-6 and TRBJ1-6; maybe TRBD1 (5 bases). The V and J ends lost 5 bases and 8 bases respectively, with 23 bases between them. The CDR3 consists of 17 residues. Looked up from germline, CDR1 is SGHDT and CDR2 is YYEEEE.

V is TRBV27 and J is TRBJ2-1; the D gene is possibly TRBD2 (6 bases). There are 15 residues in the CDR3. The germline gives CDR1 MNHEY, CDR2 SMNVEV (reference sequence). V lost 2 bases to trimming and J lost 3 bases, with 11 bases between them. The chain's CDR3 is CASSLGGVGYNEQFF. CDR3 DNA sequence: TGTGCCAGCAGTTTAGGCGGGGTGGGCTACAATGAGCAGTTCTTC.

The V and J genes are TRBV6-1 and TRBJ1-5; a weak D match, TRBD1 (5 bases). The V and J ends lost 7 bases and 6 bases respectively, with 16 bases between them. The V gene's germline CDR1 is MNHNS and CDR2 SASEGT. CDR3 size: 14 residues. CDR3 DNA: TGTGCCAGCAAGCAGAGTCAGGGAGGTCAGCCCCAGCATTTT. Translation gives CASKQSQGGQPQHF.

The CDR3 nucleotides read TGCGCCAGCAGCCAGCCAATTGACAGGCCCTACGAGCAGTACTTC. Encoded protein: CASSQPIDRPYEQYF. The chain has TRBV4-1 and TRBJ2-7; D is possibly TRBD1 (6 bases). The CDR3 extends over 15 amino acids. Trimming took 3 bases from V and 2 from J, leaving 14 bases between them. CDR1 and CDR2 from the germline V gene are MGHRA and YSYEKL.

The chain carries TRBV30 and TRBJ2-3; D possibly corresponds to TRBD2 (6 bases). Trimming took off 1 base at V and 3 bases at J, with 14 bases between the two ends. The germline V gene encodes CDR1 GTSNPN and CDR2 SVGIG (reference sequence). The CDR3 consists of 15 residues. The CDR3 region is CAWSANVGGTDTQYF. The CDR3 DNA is TGTGCCTGGAGTGCAAACGTGGGGGGAACAGATACGCAGTATTTT. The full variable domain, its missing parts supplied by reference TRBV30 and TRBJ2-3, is SQTIHQWPATLVQPVGSPLSLECTVEGTSNPNLYWYRQAAGRGLQLLFYSVGIGQISSEVPQNLSASRPQDRQFILSSKKLLLSDSGFYLCAWSANVGGTDTQYFGPGTRLTVL.

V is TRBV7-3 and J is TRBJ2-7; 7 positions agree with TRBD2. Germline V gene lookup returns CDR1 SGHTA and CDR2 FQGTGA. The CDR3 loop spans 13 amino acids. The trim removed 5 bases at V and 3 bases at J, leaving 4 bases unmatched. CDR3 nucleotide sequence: TGTGCCAGCAGCGGCGGGGGAGGCTACGAGCAGTACTTC. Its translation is CASSGGGGYEQYF.

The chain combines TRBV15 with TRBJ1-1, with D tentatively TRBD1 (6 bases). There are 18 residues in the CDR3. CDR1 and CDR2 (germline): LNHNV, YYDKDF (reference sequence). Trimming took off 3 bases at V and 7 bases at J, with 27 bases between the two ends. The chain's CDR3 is CATSRPPGGAALGGEAFF. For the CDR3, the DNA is TGTGCCACCAGCAGGCCCCCCGGGGGGGCAGCTCTTGGGGGTGAAGCTTTCTTT.

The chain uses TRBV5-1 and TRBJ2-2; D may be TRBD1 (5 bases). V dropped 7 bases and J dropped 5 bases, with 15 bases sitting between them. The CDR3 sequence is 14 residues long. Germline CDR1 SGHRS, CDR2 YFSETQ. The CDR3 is CASAYQGETGELFF. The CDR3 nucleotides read TGCGCCAGCGCGTACCAGGGCGAAACCGGGGAGCTGTTTTTT.

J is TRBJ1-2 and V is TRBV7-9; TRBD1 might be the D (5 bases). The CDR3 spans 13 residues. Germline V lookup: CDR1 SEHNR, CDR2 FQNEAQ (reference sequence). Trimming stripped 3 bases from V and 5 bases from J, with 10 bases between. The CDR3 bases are TGTGCCAGCAGCTTTGCAGGGAAGTATGGCTACACCTTC. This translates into CASSFAGKYGYTF. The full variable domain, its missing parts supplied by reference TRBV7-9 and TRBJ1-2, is DTGVSQNPRHKITKRGQNVTFRCDPISEHNRLYWYRQTLGQGPEFLTYFQNEAQLEKSRLLSDRFSAERPKGSFSTLEIQRTEQGDSAMYLCASSFAGKYGYTFGSGTRLTVV.

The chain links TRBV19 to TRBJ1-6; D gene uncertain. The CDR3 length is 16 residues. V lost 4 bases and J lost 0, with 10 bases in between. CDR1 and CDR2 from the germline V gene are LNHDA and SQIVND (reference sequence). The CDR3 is CASSKDGSSYNSPLHF. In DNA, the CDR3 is TGTGCCAGTAGTAAGGACGGGAGCTCCTATAATTCACCCCTCCACTTT.

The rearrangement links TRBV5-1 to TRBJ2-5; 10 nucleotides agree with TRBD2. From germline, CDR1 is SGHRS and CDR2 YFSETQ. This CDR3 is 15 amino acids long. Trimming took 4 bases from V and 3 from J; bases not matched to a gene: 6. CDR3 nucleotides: TGCGCCAGCAGCCCGTCCGGACTAGCGGAAGAGACCCAGTACTTC. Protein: CASSPSGLAEETQYF.